The sequence of this TCR beta chain was determined in a study of patients and donors after allogeneic stem cell transplantation. The CDR3 runs 16 residues. Germline V lookup: CDR1 MNHEY, CDR2 SVGAGI. V was pared by 6 bases and J by 2 bases, with 19 bases between. TCRdb re-called the RT-PCR reads with MiXCR, one entry per CDR3 protein. The sample gives roughly 200,000 distinct CDR3 sequences, about 37% of which show up once; 11% is in the top ten. This clonotype was counted a few times. The chain links TRBV6-5 to TRBJ2-5, with D perhaps matching TRBD1 (5 bases). The sequencing input was blood, either unsorted or a sorted T cell fraction (not recorded which). This TCR was sampled from a human donor who was either an allogeneic HSCT recipient or a stem cell or donor lymphocyte infusion donor (not recorded which). It is not recorded whose cells these are; they may come from a transplant donor. The CDR3 sequence: CASSRYVRQIQETQYF. CDR3 bases: TGTGCCAGCAGCCGATACGTTAGACAGATTCAAGAGACCCAGTACTTC.